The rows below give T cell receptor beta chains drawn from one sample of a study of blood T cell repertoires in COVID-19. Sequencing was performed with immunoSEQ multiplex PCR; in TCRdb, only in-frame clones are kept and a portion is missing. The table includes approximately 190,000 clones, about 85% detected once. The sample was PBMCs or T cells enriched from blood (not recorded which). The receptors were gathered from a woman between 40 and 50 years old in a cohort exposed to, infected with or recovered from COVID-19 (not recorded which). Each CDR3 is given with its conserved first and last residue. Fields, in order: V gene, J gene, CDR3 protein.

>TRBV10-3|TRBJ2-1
CAISASGRYYNEQFF
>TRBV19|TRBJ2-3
CASSISWGGRETDTQYF
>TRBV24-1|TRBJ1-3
CATSDPAGTGETGNTIYF
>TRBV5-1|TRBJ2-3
CASSAGVSTDTQYF
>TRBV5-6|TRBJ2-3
CASRPEAGRSTDTQYF
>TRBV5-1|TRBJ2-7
CASSFTEGYEQYF
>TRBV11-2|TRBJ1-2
CASSWGANYGYTF
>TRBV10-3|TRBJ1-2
CAITQDRAHNYGYTF
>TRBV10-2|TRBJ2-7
CASTPGDYEQYF
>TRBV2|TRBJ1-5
CASSHRESSSNQPQHF
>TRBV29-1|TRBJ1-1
CSVEPGGLVTEAFF
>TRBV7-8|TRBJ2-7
CASRSPDRGGEQYF
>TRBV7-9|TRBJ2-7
CASSYVDRAPYEQYF
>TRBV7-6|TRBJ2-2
CASSLRTAGGTGELFF
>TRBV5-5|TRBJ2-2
CASSFSSGKNTGELFF
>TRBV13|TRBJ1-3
CASSSDSSGNTIYF
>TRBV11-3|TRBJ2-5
CASSPGTGQKETQYF
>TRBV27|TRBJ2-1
CASSPRTSGPSSYNEQFF
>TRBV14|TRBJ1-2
CASSQVPGVTYGYTF